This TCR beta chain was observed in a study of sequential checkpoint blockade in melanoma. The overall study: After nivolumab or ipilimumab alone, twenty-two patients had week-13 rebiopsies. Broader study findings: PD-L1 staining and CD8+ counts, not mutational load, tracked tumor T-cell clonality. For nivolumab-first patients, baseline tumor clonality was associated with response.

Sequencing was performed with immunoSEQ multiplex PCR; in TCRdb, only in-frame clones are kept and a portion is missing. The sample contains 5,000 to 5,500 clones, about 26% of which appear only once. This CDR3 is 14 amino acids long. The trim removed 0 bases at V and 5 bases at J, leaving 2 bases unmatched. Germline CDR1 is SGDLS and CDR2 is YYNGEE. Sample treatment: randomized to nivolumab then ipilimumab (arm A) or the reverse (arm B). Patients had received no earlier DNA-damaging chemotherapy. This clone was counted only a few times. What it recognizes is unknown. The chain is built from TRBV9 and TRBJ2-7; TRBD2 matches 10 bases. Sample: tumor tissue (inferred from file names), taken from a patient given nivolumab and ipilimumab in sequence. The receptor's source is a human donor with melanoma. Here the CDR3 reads CASSVASGSDEQYF. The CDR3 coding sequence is TGTGCCAGCAGCGTAGCTAGCGGGAGCGACGAGCAGTACTTC. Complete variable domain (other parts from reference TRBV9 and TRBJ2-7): DSGVTQTPKHLITATGQRVTLRCSPRSGDLSVYWYQQSLDQGLQFLIQYYNGEERAKGNILERFSAQQFPDLHSELNLSSLELGDSALYFCASSVASGSDEQYFGPGTRLTVT.